Detailed here is one T cell receptor beta chain. Its antigen is currently unknown. The sample comes from a study of shared clonotypes between healthy human individuals. Study information: A couple of women and a few men aged 18 to 49 made up the donors. Plates per donor: three CD4 naive, three CD4 memory, two CD8 naive, one CD8 memory. Study-level findings and limits: Naive subsets typically showed greater estimated richness than memory subsets. Non-shared clonotypes had lower generation probabilities than clonotypes shared by all four sorted-subset donors.

Repertoires were generated with immunoSEQ multiplex PCR, while TCRdb's copy carries only in-frame clones and drops some. The sample includes 330,000 or so clones, 74% of them seen just once. This CDR3 spans 15 amino acids. Germline trimming cut 0 bases from V and 6 bases from J; bases unmatched to any gene: 1. CDR1 and CDR2 from the germline V gene are MNHEY and SVGAGI. The clonotype originates from a man aged 25-45 years in good health. The rearrangement uses TRBV6-5 and TRBJ2-1; 11 bases fit TRBD2. The specimen was memory CD4+ T cells sorted from blood. Subset reported: CD45RA-negative fraction. CDR3 protein: CASSYSSGRANEQFF. CDR3 nucleotide sequence: TGTGCCAGCAGTTACTCTAGCGGGAGGGCCAATGAGCAGTTCTTC.